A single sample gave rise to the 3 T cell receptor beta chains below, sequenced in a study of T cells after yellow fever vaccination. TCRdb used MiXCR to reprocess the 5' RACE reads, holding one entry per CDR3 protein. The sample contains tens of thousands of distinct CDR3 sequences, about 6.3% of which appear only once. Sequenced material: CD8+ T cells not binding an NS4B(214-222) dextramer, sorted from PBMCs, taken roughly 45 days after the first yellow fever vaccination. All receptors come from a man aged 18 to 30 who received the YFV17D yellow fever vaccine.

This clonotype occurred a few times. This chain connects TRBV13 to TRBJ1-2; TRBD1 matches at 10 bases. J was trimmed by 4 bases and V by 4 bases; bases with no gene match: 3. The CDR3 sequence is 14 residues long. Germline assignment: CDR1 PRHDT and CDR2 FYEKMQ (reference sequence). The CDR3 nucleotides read TGTGCCAGCAGCTCGGGACAGGGGATCTATGGCTACACCTTC. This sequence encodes CASSSGQGIYGYTF.

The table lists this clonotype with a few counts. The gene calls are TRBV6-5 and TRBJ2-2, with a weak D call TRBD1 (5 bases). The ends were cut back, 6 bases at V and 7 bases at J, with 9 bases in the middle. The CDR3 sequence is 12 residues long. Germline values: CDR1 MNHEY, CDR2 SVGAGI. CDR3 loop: CASRDNFGELFF. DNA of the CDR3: TGTGCCAGCAGGGACAACTTCGGGGAGCTGTTTTTT.

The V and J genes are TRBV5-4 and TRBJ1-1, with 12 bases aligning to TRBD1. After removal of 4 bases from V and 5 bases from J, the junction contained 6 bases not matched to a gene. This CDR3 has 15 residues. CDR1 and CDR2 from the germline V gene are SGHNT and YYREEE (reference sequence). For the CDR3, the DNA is TGTGCCAGCAGCGCGGGACAGGGGGCGGTGACTGAAGCTTTCTTT. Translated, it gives CASSAGQGAVTEAFF.